The rows below give T cell receptor beta chains drawn from one sample of a study of identical twins. In TCRdb, the 5' RACE reads were re-called with MiXCR into one record per CDR3 protein. Of 1,800,000 or so distinct CDR3 sequences in the sample, around 33% were seen once. The sequencing input was cord blood. These receptors all stem from a newborn girl in good health. CDR3s include the opening cysteine and the closing phenylalanine or tryptophan. Fields, in order: J gene, clone size, D gene, V gene, CDR3 protein, CDR3 DNA. The D gene is left open where the match is weak. Some rows have no size entry. The others give once, few or many, or a class for an expanded clone.

j_call: TRBJ2-4; clone_size: NA; d_call: NA; v_call: TRBV7-2; cdr3_aa: CASSGGANLASKNIQYF; cdr3_nt: TGTGCCAGCAGCGGCGGGGCGAATCTAGCATCCAAAAACATTCAGTACTTC
j_call: TRBJ1-6; clone_size: few; d_call: NA; v_call: TRBV10-3; cdr3_aa: CAISPGNSPLHF; cdr3_nt: TGTGCCATCAGCCCAGGGAATTCACCCCTCCACTTT
j_call: TRBJ2-3; clone_size: NA; d_call: NA; v_call: TRBV6-5; cdr3_aa: CSSSYSRLGNTDTQYF; cdr3_nt: TGTTCCAGCAGTTACTCGAGACTAGGCAACACAGATACGCAGTATTTT
j_call: TRBJ2-1; clone_size: NA; d_call: NA; v_call: TRBV5-6; cdr3_aa: CASSFRVSSYNEQFF; cdr3_nt: TGTGCCAGCAGCTTCAGGGTCAGCTCCTACAATGAGCAGTTCTTC
j_call: TRBJ2-7; clone_size: many; d_call: NA; v_call: TRBV28; cdr3_aa: CASSTGHSYEQYF; cdr3_nt: TGTGCCAGCAGTACCGGACACTCCTACGAGCAGTACTTC
j_call: TRBJ1-5; clone_size: NA; d_call: TRBD1; v_call: TRBV20-1; cdr3_aa: CSASQTGSNQPQHF; cdr3_nt: TGCAGTGCTTCTCAGACAGGGAGCAATCAGCCCCAGCATTTT
j_call: TRBJ2-7; clone_size: NA; d_call: TRBD2; v_call: TRBV12-3/TRBV12-4; cdr3_aa: CASSLGSGSVGEQYF; cdr3_nt: TGTGCCAGCAGTTTAGGTAGCGGGAGTGTGGGTGAGCAGTACTTC
j_call: TRBJ1-1; clone_size: NA; d_call: NA; v_call: TRBV12-3/TRBV12-4; cdr3_aa: CASSSSYRGKEGIAFF; cdr3_nt: TGTGCCAGCAGTTCCTCCTACCGAGGCAAGGAGGGAATAGCTTTCTTT
j_call: TRBJ2-1; clone_size: NA; d_call: TRBD2; v_call: TRBV5-6; cdr3_aa: CASSSPASGSYNEQFF; cdr3_nt: TGTGCCAGCAGCTCCCCCGCTAGCGGGAGCTACAATGAGCAGTTCTTC
j_call: TRBJ2-3; clone_size: many; d_call: NA; v_call: TRBV5-1; cdr3_aa: CASSFGTASTDTQYF; cdr3_nt: TGCGCCAGCAGCTTCGGAACAGCTAGCACAGATACGCAGTATTTT
j_call: TRBJ2-1; clone_size: few; d_call: NA; v_call: TRBV2; cdr3_aa: CASSDPSGTRAYNEQFF; cdr3_nt: TGTGCCAGCAGTGACCCCAGCGGTACCAGGGCCTACAATGAGCAGTTCTTC
j_call: TRBJ1-2; clone_size: few; d_call: NA; v_call: TRBV27; cdr3_aa: CASSFGPLSNYGYTF; cdr3_nt: TGTGCCAGCAGTTTCGGGCCGCTGAGCAACTATGGCTACACCTTC
j_call: TRBJ1-5; clone_size: NA; d_call: NA; v_call: TRBV30; cdr3_aa: CAWSVSCGEPVPQHF; cdr3_nt: TGTGCCTGGAGTGTAAGTTGTGGGGAACCTGTGCCCCAGCATTTT
j_call: TRBJ2-3; clone_size: NA; d_call: TRBD1; v_call: TRBV7-7; cdr3_aa: CASSRGTGTTDTQYF; cdr3_nt: TGTGCTAGCAGCCGCGGGACAGGAACCACAGATACGCAGTATTTT
j_call: TRBJ2-4; clone_size: few; d_call: NA; v_call: TRBV10-3; cdr3_aa: CAISDPDRAKNIQYF; cdr3_nt: TGTGCCATCAGTGATCCTGACAGAGCCAAAAACATTCAGTACTTC
j_call: TRBJ1-5; clone_size: NA; d_call: NA; v_call: TRBV29-1; cdr3_aa: CSVETGGANQPQHF; cdr3_nt: TGCAGCGTTGAAACCGGAGGGGCTAATCAGCCCCAGCATTTT
j_call: TRBJ2-3; clone_size: few; d_call: TRBD2; v_call: TRBV29-1; cdr3_aa: CSAFTSGGAFKYTGTQYF; cdr3_nt: TGCAGCGCCTTTACTAGCGGGGGGGCCTTCAAATATACGGGGACGCAGTATTTT
j_call: TRBJ2-5; clone_size: few; d_call: NA; v_call: TRBV27; cdr3_aa: CASISTPGKEQYF; cdr3_nt: TGTGCCAGCATTTCTACCCCAGGGAAAGAGCAGTACTTC
j_call: TRBJ1-2; clone_size: NA; d_call: TRBD1; v_call: TRBV28; cdr3_aa: CASSLWPRGTGNYGYTF; cdr3_nt: TGTGCCAGCAGTTTATGGCCTAGGGGGACAGGGAACTATGGCTACACCTTC
j_call: TRBJ2-2; clone_size: few; d_call: TRBD2; v_call: TRBV20-1; cdr3_aa: CSAPGLAGSAGELFF; cdr3_nt: TGCAGTGCCCCGGGACTAGCGGGAAGCGCCGGGGAGCTGTTTTTT
j_call: TRBJ2-7; clone_size: once; d_call: NA; v_call: TRBV9; cdr3_aa: CASSVGVASYNEQYF; cdr3_nt: TGTGCCAGCAGCGTAGGCGTAGCATCCTACAATGAGCAGTACTTC
j_call: TRBJ2-3; clone_size: many; d_call: NA; v_call: TRBV6-6; cdr3_aa: CASSYARDTQYF; cdr3_nt: TGTGCCAGCAGCTACGCCCGGGATACGCAGTATTTT
j_call: TRBJ1-1; clone_size: NA; d_call: TRBD1; v_call: TRBV7-6; cdr3_aa: CASSKTGGNMNTEAFF; cdr3_nt: TGTGCCAGCAGCAAAACAGGGGGGAATATGAACACTGAAGCTTTCTTT
j_call: TRBJ2-4; clone_size: NA; d_call: NA; v_call: TRBV9; cdr3_aa: CASSVAATLVAKNIQYF; cdr3_nt: TGTGCCAGCAGCGTAGCAGCGACCCTGGTAGCCAAAAACATTCAGTACTTC
j_call: TRBJ1-2; clone_size: NA; d_call: NA; v_call: TRBV20-1; cdr3_aa: CSARDSNLLHGYTF; cdr3_nt: TGCAGTGCTAGAGATAGTAATCTCCTGCACGGCTACACCTTC
j_call: TRBJ2-3; clone_size: NA; d_call: NA; v_call: TRBV7-2; cdr3_aa: CANSPRQARASTDTQYF; cdr3_nt: TGTGCCAACAGCCCTCGACAGGCCCGAGCTAGCACAGATACGCAGTATTTT
j_call: TRBJ1-2; clone_size: NA; d_call: NA; v_call: TRBV20-1; cdr3_aa: CSARGTDRNGYTF; cdr3_nt: TGCAGTGCTAGAGGCACAGACAGGAATGGCTACACCTTC
j_call: TRBJ2-5; clone_size: NA; d_call: TRBD1; v_call: TRBV10-3; cdr3_aa: CAISRDREEETQYF; cdr3_nt: TGTGCCATCAGCCGGGACAGGGAGGAAGAGACCCAGTACTTC
j_call: TRBJ2-5; clone_size: NA; d_call: TRBD1; v_call: TRBV5-4; cdr3_aa: CASSSTGTGNQTQYF; cdr3_nt: TGTGCCAGCAGTTCGACCGGGACAGGGAACCAGACCCAGTACTTC
j_call: TRBJ1-4; clone_size: NA; d_call: NA; v_call: TRBV11-2; cdr3_aa: CASSLRPGQTNEKLFF; cdr3_nt: TGTGCCAGCAGCTTACGGCCCGGGCAGACTAATGAAAAACTGTTTTTT
j_call: TRBJ2-7; clone_size: NA; d_call: NA; v_call: TRBV4-1; cdr3_aa: CASSQEERTYEQYF; cdr3_nt: TGCGCCAGCAGCCAAGAAGAGCGAACCTACGAGCAGTACTTC
j_call: TRBJ2-7; clone_size: NA; d_call: NA; v_call: TRBV29-1; cdr3_aa: CSVAGYFLTGHSYNEQYF; cdr3_nt: TGCAGCGTTGCTGGGTACTTTCTCACGGGACACTCCTACAATGAGCAGTACTTC
j_call: TRBJ2-1; clone_size: NA; d_call: TRBD1; v_call: TRBV20-1; cdr3_aa: CSARVQGAHNEQFF; cdr3_nt: TGCAGTGCTAGAGTCCAGGGGGCGCACAATGAGCAGTTCTTC
j_call: TRBJ1-1; clone_size: few; d_call: NA; v_call: TRBV11-2; cdr3_aa: CASSLNDRFTFF; cdr3_nt: TGTGCCAGCAGCCTCAACGACAGGTTTACTTTCTTT
j_call: TRBJ1-1; clone_size: NA; d_call: NA; v_call: TRBV20-1; cdr3_aa: CSARALGGAFF; cdr3_nt: TGCAGTGCTAGAGCCCTCGGGGGGGCTTTCTTT
j_call: TRBJ2-7; clone_size: many; d_call: NA; v_call: TRBV12-3/TRBV12-4; cdr3_aa: CASGTGNYEQYF; cdr3_nt: TGTGCCAGCGGGACTGGTAACTACGAGCAGTACTTC
j_call: TRBJ1-2; clone_size: NA; d_call: NA; v_call: TRBV20-1; cdr3_aa: CSANHRLNYGYTF; cdr3_nt: TGCAGTGCTAACCACCGACTGAACTATGGCTACACCTTC
j_call: TRBJ2-3; clone_size: few; d_call: NA; v_call: TRBV4-1; cdr3_aa: CASSQVGLYTDTQYF; cdr3_nt: TGCGCCAGCAGCCAAGTTGGACTCTACACAGATACGCAGTATTTT
j_call: TRBJ1-2; clone_size: NA; d_call: NA; v_call: TRBV24-1; cdr3_aa: CATSDASGYTF; cdr3_nt: TGTGCCACCAGTGACGCGAGCGGCTACACCTTC
j_call: TRBJ2-2; clone_size: few; d_call: TRBD1; v_call: TRBV25-1; cdr3_aa: CASRETGPNTGELFF; cdr3_nt: TGTGCCAGCAGGGAGACAGGGCCGAACACCGGGGAGCTGTTTTTT
j_call: TRBJ2-7; clone_size: NA; d_call: TRBD1; v_call: TRBV20-1; cdr3_aa: CSARRAGGYEQYF; cdr3_nt: TGCAGTGCTAGAAGGGCAGGGGGTTACGAGCAGTACTTC
j_call: TRBJ2-7; clone_size: NA; d_call: TRBD1; v_call: TRBV27; cdr3_aa: CASNPGTGASSSYNEQYF; cdr3_nt: TGTGCCAGCAACCCCGGGACAGGGGCCAGTAGCTCCTACAATGAGCAGTACTTC
j_call: TRBJ2-2; clone_size: few; d_call: TRBD2; v_call: TRBV20-1; cdr3_aa: CSASAGLAGGRYTGELFF; cdr3_nt: TGCAGTGCTAGCGCGGGACTAGCGGGGGGCCGTTACACCGGGGAGCTGTTTTTT
j_call: TRBJ2-1; clone_size: NA; d_call: NA; v_call: TRBV15; cdr3_aa: CATSRNQGGNEQFF; cdr3_nt: TGTGCCACCAGCAGAAACCAGGGGGGCAATGAGCAGTTCTTC
j_call: TRBJ2-1; clone_size: NA; d_call: NA; v_call: TRBV19; cdr3_aa: CASSMVGVYYNEQFF; cdr3_nt: TGTGCCAGTAGTATGGTGGGGGTTTACTACAATGAGCAGTTCTTC
j_call: TRBJ2-7; clone_size: NA; d_call: NA; v_call: TRBV7-6; cdr3_aa: CASSLLSPSSEQYF; cdr3_nt: TGTGCCAGCAGCTTATTATCCCCTAGTTCCGAGCAGTACTTC